One and the same sample provided the 2 T cell receptor beta chains below, sequenced in a study of shared clonotypes between healthy human individuals. TCRdb keeps only in-frame clones here, not all; method: immunoSEQ multiplex PCR. The data show under 2.5 million clones, about nine tenths seen once. Sequenced: naive CD4+ T cells from PBMCs. Subset specified: CD45RA+ positively selected. The receptors derive from a man younger than 35 in good health. Some clones in this sample may be carry-over from other donors' samples.

Of note for this clone: No conserved phenylalanine or tryptophan ends this CDR3, so it is likely a read error. It is unclear where the CDR3 begins or ends on the DNA, so no DNA is shown, and the CDR3 is as TCRdb lists it. J is TRBJ2-7 and V is TRBV30; the D call TRBD2 from the table was never checked on the DNA. The CDR3 length equals 9 residues, ends included. Germline V gene sequence: CDR1 GTSNPN, CDR2 SVGIG (reference sequence). The CDR3: CAWSQREGS.

In regard to this clone: The sample carries other DNA sequences with the same CDR3. The chain carries TRBV7-2 and TRBJ1-2; D remains unclear. This CDR3 contains 14 residues. Trimming stripped 2 bases from V and 2 bases from J, with 9 bases between. CDR1 is SGHTA and CDR2 is FQGNSA in the germline V gene. CDR3 sequence: CASSLLRGNYGYTF. The CDR3 nucleotides read TGTGCCAGCAGCTTATTACGAGGCAACTATGGCTACACCTTC.